What follows is one T cell receptor (beta chain) and its context. Its antigen is currently unknown. Amplification used 60 Vbeta primers and 13 Jbeta primers. Per the original data handling: It was a later analysis that counted 83 million or so unique TCR beta chains, of which some 9.9 million were shared. Clones were sequenced by immunoSEQ multiplex PCR, and TCRdb holds only the in-frame ones, with some missing. D and trimming come from the DNA, and the V and J calls and clone size come from that table. The sample data list 150,000 to 200,000 clones. After removal of 7 bases from V and 8 bases from J, the junction contained 5 bases not matched to a gene. From germline, CDR1 is WSHSY and CDR2 SAAADI. The CDR3 is 14 amino acids. This record comes from a study of cytomegalovirus exposure and HLA in healthy donors. General study results and limits: CMV serostatus was the only immune exposure information that was available. Productive status was seen about 87% or about 30% of the time for most TCR beta V segments in an earlier analysis. In a later analysis, compared with equally common non-associated chains, HLA-associated beta chains were more expanded.

This TCR was sampled from a man aged 30 to 45 in good health and CMV-seronegative. Sequenced sample: PBMCs. This chain connects TRBV10-2 to TRBJ2-1, with 13 nucleotides matching TRBD2. The CDR3 is CASTRTSGGDEQFF. CDR3 bases: TGCGCCAGCACCCGGACTAGCGGGGGAGATGAGCAGTTCTTC.